These T cell receptor beta chains were read from a single sample in a study of T cells expressing NK-cell markers. TCRdb derives one entry per CDR3 protein from the 5' RACE reads, leaving out DNA. With a few hundred thousand distinct CDR3 sequences in the sample, the ten largest clones hold 5.2%. Sequenced: blood T cells: a sorted CD56 or NKG2C T cell subset, CD4+ or CD8+ T cells, or bulk PBMC T cells (not recorded which). Receptors originate from a man aged 18 to 69 in good health. Both conserved end residues are part of each CDR3.

CDR3aa,j_gene,v_gene,len
CASSLDLPGSLTEAFF,TRBJ1-1,TRBV12-3/TRBV12-4,16
CAISVADTQYF,TRBJ2-3,TRBV10-3,11
CASSLIGTANQPQHF,TRBJ1-5,TRBV5-5,15
CASRPGGGVNGELFF,TRBJ2-2,TRBV28,15
CASSGLSRGGELFF,TRBJ2-2,TRBV11-2,14
CSAEYHRGSGTDEQYF,TRBJ2-7,TRBV20-1,16
CSAKRTLNQPQHF,TRBJ1-5,TRBV20-1,13
CASRRSGEELFF,TRBJ2-2,TRBV2,12
CASSSGSSLHNEQFF,TRBJ2-1,TRBV12-3/TRBV12-4,15
CASSLGVRAFF,TRBJ1-1,TRBV3-1,11
CASSHERVHQPQHF,TRBJ1-5,TRBV11-3,14